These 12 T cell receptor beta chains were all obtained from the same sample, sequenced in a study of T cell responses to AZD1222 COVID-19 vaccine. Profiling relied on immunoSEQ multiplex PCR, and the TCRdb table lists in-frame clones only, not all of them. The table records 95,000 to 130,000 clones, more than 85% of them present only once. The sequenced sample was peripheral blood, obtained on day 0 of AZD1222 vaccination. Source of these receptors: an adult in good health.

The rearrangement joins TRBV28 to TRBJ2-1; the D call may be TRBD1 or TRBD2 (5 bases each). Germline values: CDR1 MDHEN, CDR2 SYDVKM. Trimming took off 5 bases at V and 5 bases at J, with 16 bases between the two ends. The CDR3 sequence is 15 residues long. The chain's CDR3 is CASSLKGRGNNEQFF. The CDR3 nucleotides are TGTGCCAGCAGTCTTAAGGGGAGAGGGAACAATGAGCAGTTCTTC.

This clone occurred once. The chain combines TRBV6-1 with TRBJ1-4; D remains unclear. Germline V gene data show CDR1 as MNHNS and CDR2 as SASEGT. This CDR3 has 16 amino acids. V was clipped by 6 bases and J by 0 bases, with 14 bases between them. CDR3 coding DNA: TGTGCCAGCAGAGAACAGATCGGGGCAACTAATGAAAAACTGTTTTTT. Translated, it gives CASREQIGATNEKLFF.

CDR3 region: CASSLRGRGGYTF. The CDR3, as DNA: TGTGCCAGCAGCTTAAGGGGGCGCGGTGGCTACACCTTC. The chain is built from TRBV11-1 and TRBJ1-2; 7 nucleotides match TRBD1. Germline lookup yields CDR1 SGHAT and CDR2 FQDESV (reference sequence). This CDR3 spans 13 amino acids. Trimming removed 2 bases from V and 7 bases from J; junction bases left unmatched: 4.

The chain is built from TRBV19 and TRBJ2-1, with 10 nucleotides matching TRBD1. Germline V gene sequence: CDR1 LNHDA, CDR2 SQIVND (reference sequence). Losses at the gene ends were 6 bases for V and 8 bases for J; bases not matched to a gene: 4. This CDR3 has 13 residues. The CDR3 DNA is TGTGCCAGTAGACGGACAGGGGGGGATGAGCAGTTCTTC. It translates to CASRRTGGDEQFF.

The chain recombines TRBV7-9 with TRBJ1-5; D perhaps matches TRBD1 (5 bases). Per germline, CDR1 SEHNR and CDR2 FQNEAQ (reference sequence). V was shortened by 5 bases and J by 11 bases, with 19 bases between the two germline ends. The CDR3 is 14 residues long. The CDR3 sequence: CASSLHLGPGTQHF. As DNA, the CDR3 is TGTGCCAGCAGCCTACACCTGGGACCGGGGACCCAGCATTTT.

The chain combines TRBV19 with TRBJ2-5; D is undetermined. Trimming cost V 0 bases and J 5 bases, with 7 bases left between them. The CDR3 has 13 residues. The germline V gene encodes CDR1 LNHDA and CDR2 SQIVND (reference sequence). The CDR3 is CASSIDLGETQYF. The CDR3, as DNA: TGTGCCAGTAGTATAGATCTGGGGGAGACCCAGTACTTC.

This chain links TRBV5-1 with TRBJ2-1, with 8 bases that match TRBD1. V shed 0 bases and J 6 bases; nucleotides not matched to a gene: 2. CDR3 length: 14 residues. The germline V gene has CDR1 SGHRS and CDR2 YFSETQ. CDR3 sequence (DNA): TGCGCCAGCAGCTTGGAGCAGGGGGCCAATGAGCAGTTCTTC. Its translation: CASSLEQGANEQFF.

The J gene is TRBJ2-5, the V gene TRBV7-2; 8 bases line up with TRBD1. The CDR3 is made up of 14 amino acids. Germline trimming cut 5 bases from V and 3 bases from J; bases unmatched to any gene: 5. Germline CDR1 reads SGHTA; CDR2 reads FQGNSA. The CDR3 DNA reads TGTGCCAGCAGCCCCAGGGGGCTGGAAGAGACCCAGTACTTC. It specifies CASSPRGLEETQYF.

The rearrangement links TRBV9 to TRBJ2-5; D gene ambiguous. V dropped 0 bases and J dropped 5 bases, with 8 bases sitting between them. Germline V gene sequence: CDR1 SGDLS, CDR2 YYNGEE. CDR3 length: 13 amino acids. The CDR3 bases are TGTGCCAGCAGCGTAGTGGTTGGGGAGACCCAGTACTTC. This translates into CASSVVVGETQYF.

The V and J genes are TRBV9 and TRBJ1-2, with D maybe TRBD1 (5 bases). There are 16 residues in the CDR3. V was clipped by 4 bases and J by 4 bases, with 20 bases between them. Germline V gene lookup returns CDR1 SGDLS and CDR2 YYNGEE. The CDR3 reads CASSPTGEGVGYGYTF. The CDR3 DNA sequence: TGTGCCAGCAGCCCGACGGGGGAAGGGGTCGGCTATGGCTACACCTTC.

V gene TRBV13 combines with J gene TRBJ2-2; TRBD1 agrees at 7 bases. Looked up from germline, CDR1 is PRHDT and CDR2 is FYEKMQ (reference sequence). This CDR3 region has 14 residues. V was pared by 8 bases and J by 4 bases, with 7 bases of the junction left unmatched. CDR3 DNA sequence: TGTGCCAGCTGTAGGCAGGGGGTCACCGGGGAGCTGTTTTTT. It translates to CASCRQGVTGELFF.

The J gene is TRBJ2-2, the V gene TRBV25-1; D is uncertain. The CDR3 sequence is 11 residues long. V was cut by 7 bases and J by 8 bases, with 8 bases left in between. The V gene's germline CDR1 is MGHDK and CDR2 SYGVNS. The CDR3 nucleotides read TGTGCCAGCACCCGGGCGGGGGAGCTGTTTTTT. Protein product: CASTRAGELFF.